This T cell receptor (beta chain) was sequenced during a study of cytomegalovirus exposure and HLA in healthy donors. As to this clone: Its target is unknown.

PCR used 60 Vbeta primers and 13 Jbeta primers. Clones were sequenced by immunoSEQ multiplex PCR, and TCRdb holds only the in-frame ones, with some missing. Of 150,000 to 200,000 clones in the sample, about 71% were seen once. Study-wide results and caveats: Presence/absence comparisons presumed near-even sequencing depth among donors. Researchers catalogued 150 or so TCR beta chains as cytomegalovirus-associated.

The CDR3 is made up of 15 amino acids. Trimming took off 5 bases at V and 0 bases at J, with 11 bases between the two ends. Per germline, CDR1 LNHDA and CDR2 SQIVND (reference sequence). The TCR originated in a man over 45 in good health and CMV-seronegative. The material sequenced was PBMCs. The gene calls are TRBV19 and TRBJ1-3; D might be TRBD1 (6 bases). The CDR3 region is CASSPQGSSGNTIYF. The CDR3 DNA is TGTGCCAGTAGTCCACAGGGCTCCTCTGGAAACACCATATATTTT. Filled out from reference TRBV19 and TRBJ1-3, the complete variable domain reads DGGITQSPKYLFRKEGQNVTLSCEQNLNHDAMYWYRQDPGQGLRLIYYSQIVNDFQKGDIAEGYSVSREKKESFPLTVTSAQKNPTAFYLCASSPQGSSGNTIYFGEGSWLTVV.